The present entry profiles one TCR beta chain with its context. Its antigen is as yet unknown. This record belongs to a study of vaccination and CD4 T cells after COVID-19. Treatment denoted: approximately 9-day PBMC culture with coronavirus spike peptide pools or control peptides (ViraFEST assay). Sequencing of the DNA from cultured CD4+ T cells was carried out with the Oncomine TCR Beta short-read assay. Via MiXCR, TCRdb re-called the PCR reads, giving one row per CDR3 protein. This table holds about 23,000 distinct CDR3 sequences, under 65% found once. Trimming left V 3 bases short and J 4 bases short, with 12 bases between. The CDR3 has 15 residues. CDR1 is MNHEY, CDR2 SVGAGI, per germline.

The specimen sequenced was CD4+ T cells from blood, cultured in vitro. The genes are TRBV6-5 and TRBJ2-2; TRBD2 might be the D (6 bases). The source is a human donor who had recovered from COVID-19. The CDR3 nucleotides are TGTGCCAGCAGTTATCGGGGAGGTAGCACCGGGGAGCTGTTTTTT. It specifies CASSYRGGSTGELFF.